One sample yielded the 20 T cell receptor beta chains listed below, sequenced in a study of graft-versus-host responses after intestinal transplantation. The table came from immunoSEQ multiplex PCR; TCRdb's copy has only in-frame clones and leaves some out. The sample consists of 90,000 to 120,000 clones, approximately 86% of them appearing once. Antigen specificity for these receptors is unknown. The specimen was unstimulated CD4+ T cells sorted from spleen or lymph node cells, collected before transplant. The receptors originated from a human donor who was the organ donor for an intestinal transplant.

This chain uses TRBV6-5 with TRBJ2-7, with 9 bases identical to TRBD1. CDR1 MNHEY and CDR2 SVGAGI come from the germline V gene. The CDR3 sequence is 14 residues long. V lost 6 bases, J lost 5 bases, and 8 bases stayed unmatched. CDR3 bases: TGTGCCAGCAGAATCTCAACAGGGGGCCACGAGCAGTACTTC. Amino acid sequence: CASRISTGGHEQYF.

The CDR3 loop reads CASGLSGRAGYNEQFF. CDR3 DNA sequence: TGTGCCTCGGGACTAAGTGGGAGGGCAGGTTACAATGAGCAGTTCTTC. The V gene is TRBV30, the J gene TRBJ2-1; 7 nucleotides line up with TRBD2. The CDR3 length is 16 residues. The trim removed 7 bases at V and 4 bases at J, leaving 16 bases unmatched. The germline V gene has CDR1 GTSNPN and CDR2 SVGIG (reference sequence).

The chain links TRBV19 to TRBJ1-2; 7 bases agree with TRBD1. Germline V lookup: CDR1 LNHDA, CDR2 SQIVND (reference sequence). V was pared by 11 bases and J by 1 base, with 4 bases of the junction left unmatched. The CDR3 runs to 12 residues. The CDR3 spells CASRDSNYGYTF. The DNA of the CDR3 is TGTGCCTCCCGGGACAGTAACTATGGCTACACCTTC.

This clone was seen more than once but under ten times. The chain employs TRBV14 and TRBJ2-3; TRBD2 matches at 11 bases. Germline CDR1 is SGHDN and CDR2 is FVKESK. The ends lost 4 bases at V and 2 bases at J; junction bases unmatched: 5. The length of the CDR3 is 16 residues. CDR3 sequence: CASSPPGLAATDTQYF. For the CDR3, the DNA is TGTGCCAGCAGCCCACCGGGACTAGCGGCCACAGATACGCAGTATTTT.

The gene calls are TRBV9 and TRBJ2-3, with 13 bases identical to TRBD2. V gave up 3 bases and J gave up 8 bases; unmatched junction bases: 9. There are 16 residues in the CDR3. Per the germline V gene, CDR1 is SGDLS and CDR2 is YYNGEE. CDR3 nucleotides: TGTGCCAGCAGCGCAGGACTAGCGGGAGAAATGGGTACGCAGTATTTT. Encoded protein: CASSAGLAGEMGTQYF.

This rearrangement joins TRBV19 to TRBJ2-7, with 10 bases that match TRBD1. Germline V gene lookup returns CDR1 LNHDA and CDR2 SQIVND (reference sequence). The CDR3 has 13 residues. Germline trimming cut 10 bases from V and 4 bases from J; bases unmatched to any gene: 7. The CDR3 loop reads CATTGGDPYEQYF. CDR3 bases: TGTGCCACGACAGGGGGCGACCCTTACGAGCAGTACTTC. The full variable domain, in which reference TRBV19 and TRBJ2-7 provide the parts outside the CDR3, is DGGITQSPKYLFRKEGQNVTLSCEQNLNHDAMYWYRQDPGQGLRLIYYSQIVNDFQKGDIAEGYSVSREKKESFPLTVTSAQKNPTAFYLCATTGGDPYEQYFGPGTRLTVT.

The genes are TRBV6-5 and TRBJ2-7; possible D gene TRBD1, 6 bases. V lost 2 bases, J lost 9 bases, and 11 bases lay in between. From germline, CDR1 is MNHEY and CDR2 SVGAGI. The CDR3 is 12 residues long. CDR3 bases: TGTGCCAGCAGTTACGGGGGCGGAAGGCAGTACTTC. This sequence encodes CASSYGGGRQYF.

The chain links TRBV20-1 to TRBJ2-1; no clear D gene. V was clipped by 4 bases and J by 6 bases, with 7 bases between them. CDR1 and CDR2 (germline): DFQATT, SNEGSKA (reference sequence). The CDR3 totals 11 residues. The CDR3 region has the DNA TGCAGTGCTAAGCGCCCCAATGAGCAGTTCTTC. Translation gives CSAKRPNEQFF.

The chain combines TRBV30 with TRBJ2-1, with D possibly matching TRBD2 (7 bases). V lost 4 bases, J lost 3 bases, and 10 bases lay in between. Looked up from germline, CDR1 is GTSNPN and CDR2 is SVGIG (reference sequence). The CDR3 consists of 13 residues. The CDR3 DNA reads TGTGCCTGGACGGGGGGCTACTACAATGAGCAGTTCTTC. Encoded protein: CAWTGGYYNEQFF.

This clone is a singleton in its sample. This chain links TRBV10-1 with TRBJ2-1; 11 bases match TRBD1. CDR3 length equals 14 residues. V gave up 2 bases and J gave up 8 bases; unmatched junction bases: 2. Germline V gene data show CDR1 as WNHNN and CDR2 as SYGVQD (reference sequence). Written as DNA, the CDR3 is TGCGCCAGCAGTGAGGGACAGGGGGCTGATGAGCAGTTCTTC. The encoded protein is CASSEGQGADEQFF.

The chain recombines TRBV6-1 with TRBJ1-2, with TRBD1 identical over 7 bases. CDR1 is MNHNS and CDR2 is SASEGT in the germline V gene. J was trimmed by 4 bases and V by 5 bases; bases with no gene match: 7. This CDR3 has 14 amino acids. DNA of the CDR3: TGTGCCAGCAGTTCTAATCCAGGGGGCTATGGCTACACCTTC. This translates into CASSSNPGGYGYTF.

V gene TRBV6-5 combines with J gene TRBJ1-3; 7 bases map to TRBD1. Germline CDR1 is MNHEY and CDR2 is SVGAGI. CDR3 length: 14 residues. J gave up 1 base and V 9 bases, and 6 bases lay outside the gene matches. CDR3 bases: TGTGCCAGTCAGACCAGGGGGTCTGGAAACACCATATATTTT. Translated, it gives CASQTRGSGNTIYF.

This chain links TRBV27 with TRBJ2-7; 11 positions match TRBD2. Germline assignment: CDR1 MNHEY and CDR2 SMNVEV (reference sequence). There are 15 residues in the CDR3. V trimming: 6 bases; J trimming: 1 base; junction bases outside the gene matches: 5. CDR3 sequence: CASSSRTSGSYEQYF. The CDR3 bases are TGTGCCAGCAGCAGTAGGACTAGCGGGTCCTACGAGCAGTACTTC.

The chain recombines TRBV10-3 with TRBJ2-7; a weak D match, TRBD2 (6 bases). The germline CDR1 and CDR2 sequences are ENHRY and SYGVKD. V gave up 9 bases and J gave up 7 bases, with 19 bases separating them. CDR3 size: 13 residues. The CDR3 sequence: CAIGTGREGEQYF. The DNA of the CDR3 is TGTGCCATAGGGACTGGCAGGGAAGGGGAGCAGTACTTC.

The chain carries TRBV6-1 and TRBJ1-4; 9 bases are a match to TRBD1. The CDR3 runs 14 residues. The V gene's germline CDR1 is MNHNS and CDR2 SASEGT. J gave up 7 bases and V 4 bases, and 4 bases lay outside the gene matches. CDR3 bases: TGTGCCAGCAGTGCCGACAGGGGGTTTGAAAAACTGTTTTTT. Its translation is CASSADRGFEKLFF.

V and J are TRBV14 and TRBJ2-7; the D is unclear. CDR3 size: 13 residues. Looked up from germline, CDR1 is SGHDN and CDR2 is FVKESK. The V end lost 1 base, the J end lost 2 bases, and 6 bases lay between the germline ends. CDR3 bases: TGTGCCAGCAGCCAAGTTGGCACCTACGAGCAGTACTTC. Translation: CASSQVGTYEQYF.

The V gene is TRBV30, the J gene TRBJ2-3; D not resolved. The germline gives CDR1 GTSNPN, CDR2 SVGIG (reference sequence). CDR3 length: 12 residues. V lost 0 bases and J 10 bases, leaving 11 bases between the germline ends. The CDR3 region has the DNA TGTGCCTGGAGTGTAAATCAGAGTCCGCAGTATTTT. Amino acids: CAWSVNQSPQYF.

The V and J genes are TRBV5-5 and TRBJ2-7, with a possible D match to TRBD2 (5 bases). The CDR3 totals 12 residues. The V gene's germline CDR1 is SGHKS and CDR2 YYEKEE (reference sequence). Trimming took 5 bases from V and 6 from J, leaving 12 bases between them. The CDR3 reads CASRLPGIEQYF. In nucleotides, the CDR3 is TGTGCCAGCAGATTACCCGGGATCGAGCAGTACTTC.

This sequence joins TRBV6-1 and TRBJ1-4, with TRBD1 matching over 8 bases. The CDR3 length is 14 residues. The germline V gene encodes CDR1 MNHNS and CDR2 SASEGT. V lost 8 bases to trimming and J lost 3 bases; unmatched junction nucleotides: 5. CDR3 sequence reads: CASGMTGANEKLFF. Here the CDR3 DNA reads TGTGCCAGCGGCATGACAGGGGCTAATGAAAAACTGTTTTTT.

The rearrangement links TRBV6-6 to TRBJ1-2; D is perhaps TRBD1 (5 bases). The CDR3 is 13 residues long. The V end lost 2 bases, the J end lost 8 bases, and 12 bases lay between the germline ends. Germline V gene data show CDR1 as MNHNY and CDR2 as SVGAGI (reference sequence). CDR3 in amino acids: CASSYGGVVGYTF. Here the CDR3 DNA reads TGTGCCAGCAGTTACGGGGGGGTAGTGGGCTACACCTTC.